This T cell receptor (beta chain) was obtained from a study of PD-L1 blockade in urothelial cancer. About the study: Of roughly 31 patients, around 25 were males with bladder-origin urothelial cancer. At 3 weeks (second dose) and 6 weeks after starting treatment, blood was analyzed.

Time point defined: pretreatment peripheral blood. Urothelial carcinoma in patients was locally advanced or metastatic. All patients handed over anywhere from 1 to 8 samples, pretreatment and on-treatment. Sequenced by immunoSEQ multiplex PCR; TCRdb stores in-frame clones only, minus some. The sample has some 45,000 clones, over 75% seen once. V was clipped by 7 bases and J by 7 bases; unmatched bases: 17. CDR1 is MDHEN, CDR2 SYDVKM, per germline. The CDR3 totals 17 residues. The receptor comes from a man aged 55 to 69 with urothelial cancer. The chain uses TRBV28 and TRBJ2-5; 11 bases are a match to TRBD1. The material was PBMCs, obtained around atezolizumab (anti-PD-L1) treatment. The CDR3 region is CASTWDRGTSIRGTQYF. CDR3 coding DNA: TGTGCCAGCACCTGGGACAGGGGGACCTCTATTAGGGGGACCCAGTACTTC.